The present entry profiles one T cell receptor beta chain with its context. Trimming took 3 bases from V and 4 from J, leaving 15 bases between them. The CDR3 is 15 amino acids. CDR1 LGHDT and CDR2 YNNKEL come from the germline V gene (reference sequence). This specimen belongs to a study of blood T cell repertoires in COVID-19. As for the study in general: In each case, the material was cDNA or gDNA derived from T cells, B-cell-depleted T cells, or PBMCs.

TCRdb keeps only in-frame clones here, not all; method: immunoSEQ multiplex PCR. The sample lists some 66,000 clones, roughly nine tenths seen once, with around 6.7% in the top ten. The source material was peripheral blood. The chain carries TRBV3-1 (or the pseudogene TRBV3-2) and TRBJ1-1; tentatively, D is TRBD1 (5 bases). The TCR originated in a human donor in a cohort sampled during active COVID-19. CDR3 DNA sequence: TGTGCCAGCAGCCAGATGATGGGGGGGAGCACTGAAGCTTTCTTT. This gives the protein CASSQMMGGSTEAFF.